This TCR beta chain was recorded in a study of blood T cell repertoires in COVID-19. On the study more broadly: The samples span acute and convalescent COVID-19 from the United States, Italy and Spain. PBMCs, B-cell-depleted T cells, or T cells provided the cDNA or gDNA that made up the material.

Study processing details: By means of reference gene primer amplification, nucleated cell counts were estimated. This table comes from immunoSEQ multiplex PCR, and its TCRdb copy is limited to in-frame clones, with some not included. V, J and clone size are taken as reported in that table, and D and trimming were inferred from the DNA itself. Of 130,000 or so clones listed, 85% to 90% are singletons. This clone was recorded only once. The sample carries other DNA sequences with the same CDR3. J lost 2 bases, V lost 3 bases, and 6 bases had no gene match. Germline V gives CDR1 MNHEY, CDR2 SMNVEV (reference sequence). The CDR3 has 15 residues.

Material for sequencing was peripheral blood. The receptor was derived from a man between 65 and 80 years old with active or convalescent COVID-19. The chain is built from TRBV27 and TRBJ2-5, with 7 nucleotides matching TRBD1. CDR3 sequence: CASSLGRGRQETQYF. Written as DNA, the CDR3 is TGTGCCAGCAGTTTGGGAAGGGGGCGTCAAGAGACCCAGTACTTC.